The TCR beta chain described here comes from a study of CD8 T cells in Susac syndrome. The V gene's germline CDR1 is LGHNA and CDR2 YSLEER. The CDR3 has 16 residues. Trimming cost V 4 bases and J 2 bases; bases outside gene matches: 4. TEMRA cells were FACS-enriched, unlike CD8+ and CD4+ T cells, which were negatively isolated. Reverse transcription of roughly 0.45 to 1 ug RNA was performed with random hexamers. The CDR3 of TCR beta was amplified by immunoSEQ multiplex PCR across 54 Vbeta and 13 Jbeta. TCRdb reprocessed the immunoSEQ multiplex PCR reads with MiXCR, giving one entry per CDR3 protein. Of 200,000 to 250,000 distinct CDR3 sequences listed, approximately 90% are singletons.

J is TRBJ2-7 and V is TRBV4-3; 14 positions agree with TRBD2. Sample: CD8+ T cells from PBMCs. This clonotype was sampled from a human donor with multiple sclerosis. CDR3 protein: CASSPGLAGETYEQYF. In DNA form, the CDR3 reads TGCGCCAGCAGCCCGGGACTAGCGGGAGAGACCTACGAGCAGTACTTC.